This T cell receptor beta chain is from a study of early T cells in non-severe SARS-CoV-2 infection. As for the study in general: The input, bulk RNA from unsorted whole blood, was sequenced, and chains were unpaired.

The CDR3 covers 15 residues. The germline CDR1 and CDR2 sequences are SGHRS and YFSETQ. Trimming pared 3 bases from V and 5 bases from J, leaving 14 bases between. TCRdb ran MiXCR on the 5' RACE reads and lists one entry per CDR3 protein. This table holds tens of thousands of distinct CDR3 sequences, about 4.4% found once. There are many counts of this clonotype. The chain couples TRBV5-1 to TRBJ2-2; possibly TRBD2 for D (7 bases). The receptor was isolated from an adult who was a healthcare worker with PCR-confirmed SARS-CoV-2 infection or an uninfected control (not recorded which). What was sequenced was whole blood. CDR3 nucleotides: TGCGCCAGCAGCTCACAGGGAGGGCGAACCGGGGAGCTGTTTTTT. Its translation is CASSSQGGRTGELFF.